This note documents a single T cell receptor (beta chain) sequence. Its antigen is not identified. Aged 18 to 65, the patients had hyperthyroidism that was newly diagnosed and had lasted under 2 months. TCR beta CDR3 sequences were amplified from RNA transcripts. Primed by the HTBI set, a first-round RT-PCR was run on the TCR CDR3. TCRdb fed the multiplex PCR reads into MiXCR, producing one record per CDR3 protein. Of hundreds of thousands of distinct CDR3 sequences in the sample, 12% to 15% were seen once. This sample stems from a study of T cells in Graves' hyperthyroidism and ophthalmopathy. The CDR3 spans 13 residues. Between the trimmed V and J ends, which lost 0 bases and 5 bases, there was a span of 8 bases. Germline loops: CDR1 LNHNV, CDR2 YYDKDF (reference sequence). Study conclusions and caveats: From stable hyperthyroidism, ophthalmopathy was set apart by a 13 V-J model. Peripheral blood also featured most of the thyroid clonotypes expanded above 0.001.

The sequenced material came from blood. The receptor was isolated from a woman under 30 with Graves' hyperthyroidism. This chain connects TRBV15 to TRBJ2-7; D is perhaps TRBD1 (5 bases). The CDR3 sequence is CATSRDLGDEQYF. Here the CDR3 DNA reads TGTGCCACCAGCAGAGATTTAGGGGACGAGCAGTACTTC.